This T cell receptor beta chain was sequenced during a study of shared clonotypes between healthy human individuals. Study-level background: For every donor, three CD4 naive, three CD4 memory, two CD8 naive and one CD8 memory plates were used.

Points from the study as a whole: Clonotype sharing among donors, it was expected, would be affected by sequencing depth.

Naive CD8 cells comprised CD45RO-negative, CCR7-positively selected cells, excluding terminally differentiated effector memory CD45RA+ cells. Samples underwent the assay at deep level. Sequencing used immunoSEQ multiplex PCR; TCRdb keeps in-frame clones, though not all of them. Of about 2.1 million clones in the sample, 93% were seen once. Germline CDR1 reads MDHEN; CDR2 reads SYDVKM. The CDR3 consists of 16 residues. Trimming at V came to 2 bases and at J to 1 base, leaving 4 bases not matched to a gene. Comments on this clone: What it binds is not known. The same CDR3 can be traced to other DNA sequences in this sample.

This clonotype was obtained from a man younger than 35 in good health. Some clones in this sample may be carry-over from other donors' samples. The V gene is TRBV28, the J gene TRBJ1-3; 8 bases are a match to TRBD1. Sequencing used naive CD8+ T cells from PBMCs. CDR3 DNA sequence: TGTGCCAGCAGTTTAGGACAGGGATTATCTGGAAACACCATATATTTT. Protein product: CASSLGQGLSGNTIYF.